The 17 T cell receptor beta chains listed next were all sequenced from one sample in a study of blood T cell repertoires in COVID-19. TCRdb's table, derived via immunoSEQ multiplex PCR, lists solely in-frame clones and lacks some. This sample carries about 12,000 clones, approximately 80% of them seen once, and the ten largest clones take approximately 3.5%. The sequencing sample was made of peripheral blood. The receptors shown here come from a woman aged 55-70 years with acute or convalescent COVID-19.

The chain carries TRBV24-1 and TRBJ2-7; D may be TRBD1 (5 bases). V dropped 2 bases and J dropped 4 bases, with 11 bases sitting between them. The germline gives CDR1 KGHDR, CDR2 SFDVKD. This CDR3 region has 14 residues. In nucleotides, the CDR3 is TGTGCCACCAGTGATTCGACAGTATCTTACGAGCAGTACTTC. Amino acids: CATSDSTVSYEQYF.

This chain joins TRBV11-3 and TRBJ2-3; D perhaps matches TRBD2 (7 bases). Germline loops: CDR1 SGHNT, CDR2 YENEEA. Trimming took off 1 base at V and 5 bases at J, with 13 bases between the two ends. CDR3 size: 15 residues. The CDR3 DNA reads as TGTGCCAGCAGCTTAGCGGGGGGCTACCTAGATACGCAGTATTTT. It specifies CASSLAGGYLDTQYF. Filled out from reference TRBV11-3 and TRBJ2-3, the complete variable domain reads EAGVVQSPRYKIIEKKQPVAFWCNPISGHNTLYWYLQNLGQGPELLIRYENEEAVDDSQLPKDRFSAERLKGVDSTLKIQPAELGDSAVYLCASSLAGGYLDTQYFGPGTRLTVL.

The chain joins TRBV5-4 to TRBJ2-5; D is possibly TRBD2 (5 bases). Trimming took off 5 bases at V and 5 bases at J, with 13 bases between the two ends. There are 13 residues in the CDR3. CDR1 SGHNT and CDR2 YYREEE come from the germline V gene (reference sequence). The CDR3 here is CASSPDPGETQYF. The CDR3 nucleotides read TGTGCCAGCAGTCCTGACCCGGGGGAGACCCAGTACTTC.

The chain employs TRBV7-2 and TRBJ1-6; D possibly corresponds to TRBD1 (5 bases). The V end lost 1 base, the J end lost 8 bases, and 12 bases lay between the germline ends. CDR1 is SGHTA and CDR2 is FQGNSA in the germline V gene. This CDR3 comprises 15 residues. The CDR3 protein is CASSLGAGTDSPLHF. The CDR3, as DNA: TGTGCCAGCAGCTTAGGCGCGGGGACGGATTCACCCCTCCACTTT. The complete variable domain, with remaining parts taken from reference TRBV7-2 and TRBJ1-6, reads GAGVSQSPSNKVTEKGKDVELRCDPISGHTALYWYRQSLGQGLEFLIYFQGNSAPDKSGLPSDRFSAERTGGSVSTLTIQRTQQEDSAVYLCASSLGAGTDSPLHFGNGTRLTVT.

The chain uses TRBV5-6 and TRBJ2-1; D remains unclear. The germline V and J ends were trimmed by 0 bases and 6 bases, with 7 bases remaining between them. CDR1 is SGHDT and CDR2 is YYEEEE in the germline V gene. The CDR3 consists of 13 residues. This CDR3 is CASSLERVNEQFF. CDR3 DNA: TGTGCCAGCAGCTTGGAGCGTGTCAATGAGCAGTTCTTC.

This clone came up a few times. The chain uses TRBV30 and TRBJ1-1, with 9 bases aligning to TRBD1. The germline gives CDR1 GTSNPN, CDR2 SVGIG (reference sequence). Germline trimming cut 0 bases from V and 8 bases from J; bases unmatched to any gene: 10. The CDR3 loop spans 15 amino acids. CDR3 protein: CAWSVYGMGTGEAFF. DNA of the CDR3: TGTGCCTGGAGTGTATATGGGATGGGGACAGGGGAAGCTTTCTTT.

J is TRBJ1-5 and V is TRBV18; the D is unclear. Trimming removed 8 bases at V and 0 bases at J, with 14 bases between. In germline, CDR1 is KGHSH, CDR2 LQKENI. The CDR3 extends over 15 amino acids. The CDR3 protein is CASATGRYSNQPQHF. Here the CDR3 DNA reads TGTGCCAGCGCAACGGGAAGGTATAGCAATCAGCCCCAGCATTTT.

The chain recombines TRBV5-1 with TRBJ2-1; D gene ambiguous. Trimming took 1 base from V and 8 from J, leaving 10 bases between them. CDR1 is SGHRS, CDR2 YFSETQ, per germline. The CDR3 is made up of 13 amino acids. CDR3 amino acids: CASSLSPSDEQFF. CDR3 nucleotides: TGCGCCAGCAGCTTGTCGCCCAGCGATGAGCAGTTCTTC.

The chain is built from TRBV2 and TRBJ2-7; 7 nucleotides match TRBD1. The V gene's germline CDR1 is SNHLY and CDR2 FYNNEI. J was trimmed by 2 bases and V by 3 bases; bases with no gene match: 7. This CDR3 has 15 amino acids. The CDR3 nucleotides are TGTGCCAGCAGTGAGGGAAGACAGGGAACCTACGAGCAGTACTTC. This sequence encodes CASSEGRQGTYEQYF.

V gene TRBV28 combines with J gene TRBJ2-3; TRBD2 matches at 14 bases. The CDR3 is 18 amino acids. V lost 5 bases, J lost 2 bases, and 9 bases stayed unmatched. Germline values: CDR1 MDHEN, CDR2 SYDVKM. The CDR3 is CASSLGLAGGLFTDTQYF. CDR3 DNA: TGTGCCAGCAGTCTTGGACTAGCGGGGGGTCTTTTCACAGATACGCAGTATTTT.

Here the CDR3 DNA reads TGTGCCACCAGTGACCAGACAGGGTTAAACTCTGGGGCCAACGTCCTGACTTTC. It specifies CATSDQTGLNSGANVLTF. V gene TRBV24-1 combines with J gene TRBJ2-6; 7 positions agree with TRBD1. Germline assignment: CDR1 KGHDR and CDR2 SFDVKD. There are 18 residues in the CDR3. The V and J ends lost 4 bases and 0 bases, in that order; junction bases with no gene match: 8.

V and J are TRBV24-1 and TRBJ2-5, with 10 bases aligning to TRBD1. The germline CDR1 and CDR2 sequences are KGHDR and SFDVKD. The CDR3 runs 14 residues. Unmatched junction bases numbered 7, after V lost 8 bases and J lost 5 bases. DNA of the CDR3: TGTGCCACCATGAGACAGGGGGCTTGGGAGACCCAGTACTTC. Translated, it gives CATMRQGAWETQYF.

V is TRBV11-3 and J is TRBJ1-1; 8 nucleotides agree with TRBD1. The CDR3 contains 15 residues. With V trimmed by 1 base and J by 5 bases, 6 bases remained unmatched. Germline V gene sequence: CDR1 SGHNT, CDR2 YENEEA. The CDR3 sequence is CASSLGGQGGTEAFF. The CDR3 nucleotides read TGTGCCAGCAGCTTAGGAGGACAGGGTGGGACTGAAGCTTTCTTT.

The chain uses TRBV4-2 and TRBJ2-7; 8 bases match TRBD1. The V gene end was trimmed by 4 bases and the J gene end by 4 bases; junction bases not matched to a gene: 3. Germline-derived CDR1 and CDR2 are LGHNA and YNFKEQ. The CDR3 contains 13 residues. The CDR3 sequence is CASSRTGYYEQYF. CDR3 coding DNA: TGTGCCAGCAGCCGGACAGGGTATTACGAGCAGTACTTC.

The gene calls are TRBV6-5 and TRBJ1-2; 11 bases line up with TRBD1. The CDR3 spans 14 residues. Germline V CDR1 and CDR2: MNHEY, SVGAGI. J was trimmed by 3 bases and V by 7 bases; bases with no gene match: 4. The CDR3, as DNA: TGTGCCAGCACCCGGGACAGGGGGGACTATGGCTACACCTTC. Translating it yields CASTRDRGDYGYTF.

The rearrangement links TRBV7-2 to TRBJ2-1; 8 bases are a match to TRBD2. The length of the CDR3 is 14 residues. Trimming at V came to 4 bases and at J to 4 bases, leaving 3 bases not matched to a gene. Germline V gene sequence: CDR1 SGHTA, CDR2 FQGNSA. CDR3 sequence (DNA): TGTGCCAGCAGCTCGACTAGCGCATACAATGAGCAGTTCTTC. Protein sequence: CASSSTSAYNEQFF. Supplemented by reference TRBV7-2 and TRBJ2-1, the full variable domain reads GAGVSQSPSNKVTEKGKDVELRCDPISGHTALYWYRQSLGQGLEFLIYFQGNSAPDKSGLPSDRFSAERTGGSVSTLTIQRTQQEDSAVYLCASSSTSAYNEQFFGPGTRLTVL.

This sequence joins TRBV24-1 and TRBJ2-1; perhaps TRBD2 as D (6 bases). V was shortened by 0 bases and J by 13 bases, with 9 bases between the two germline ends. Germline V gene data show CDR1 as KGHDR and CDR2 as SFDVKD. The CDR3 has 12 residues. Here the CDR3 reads CATSDLRRGQFF. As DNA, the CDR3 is TGTGCCACCAGTGATTTGCGGCGGGGTCAGTTCTTC.